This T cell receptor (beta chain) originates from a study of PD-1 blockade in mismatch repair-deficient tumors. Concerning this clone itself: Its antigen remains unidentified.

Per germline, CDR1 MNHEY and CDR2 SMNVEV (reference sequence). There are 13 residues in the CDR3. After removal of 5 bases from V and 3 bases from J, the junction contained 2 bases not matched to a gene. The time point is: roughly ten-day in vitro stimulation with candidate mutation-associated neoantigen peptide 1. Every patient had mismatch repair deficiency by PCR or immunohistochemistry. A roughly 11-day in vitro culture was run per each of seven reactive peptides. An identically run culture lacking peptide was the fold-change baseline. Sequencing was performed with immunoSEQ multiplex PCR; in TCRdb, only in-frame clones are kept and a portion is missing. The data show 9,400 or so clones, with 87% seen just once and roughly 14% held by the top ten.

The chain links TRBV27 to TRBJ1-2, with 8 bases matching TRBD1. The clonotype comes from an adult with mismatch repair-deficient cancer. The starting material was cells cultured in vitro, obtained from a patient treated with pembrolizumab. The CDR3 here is CASSPTGDYGYTF. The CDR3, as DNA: TGTGCCAGCAGTCCGACAGGGGACTATGGCTACACCTTC.